What follows are 20 T cell receptor beta chains derived from one specimen sequenced in a study of T cells after yellow fever vaccination. One entry per CDR3 protein, called by TCRdb with MiXCR from the 5' RACE reads. The table has about 430,000 distinct CDR3 sequences, about 17% seen once. The sample here was PBMCs, taken before the yellow fever booster vaccination. Receptors were obtained from a young man who received the YFV17D yellow fever vaccine.

This clonotype was counted only a few times. This chain joins TRBV29-1 and TRBJ2-3; 10 nucleotides match TRBD2. The CDR3 spans 14 residues. The V segment lost 7 bases and the J segment 5 bases; nucleotides outside the gene matches: 9. Germline assignment: CDR1 SQVTM and CDR2 ANQGSEA. CDR3 DNA sequence: TGCAGCGCGCTTAGCGGGGGGCTTGGAGATACGCAGTATTTT. This translates into CSALSGGLGDTQYF.

This chain links TRBV5-5 with TRBJ2-2, with D possibly TRBD1 on 5 matching bases. Between the trimmed V and J ends, which lost 7 bases and 8 bases, there was a span of 18 bases. The germline CDR1 and CDR2 sequences are SGHKS and YYEKEE (reference sequence). The CDR3 is 14 residues long. This CDR3 reads CASRPRAGLGELFF. The CDR3 DNA is TGTGCCAGCCGACCCAGGGCAGGTTTGGGGGAGCTGTTTTTT.

The V gene is TRBV6-1, the J gene TRBJ2-7; maybe TRBD1 (6 bases). Germline CDR1 and CDR2: MNHNS and SASEGT. CDR3 size: 12 residues. With 6 bases removed from V and 4 bases from J, the gap between germline ends came to 10 bases. The CDR3 loop is CASSYTGYEQYV. The CDR3 bases are TGTGCCAGCAGCTACACAGGGTACGAGCAGTACGTC.

This clonotype was counted between two and nine times. This chain links TRBV18 with TRBJ2-7; D not resolved. Trimming stripped 2 bases from V and 5 bases from J, with 10 bases between. The germline V gene encodes CDR1 KGHSH and CDR2 LQKENI. The CDR3 spans 13 residues. In DNA form, the CDR3 reads TGTGCCAGCTCACCAGGGTTGAGCGACGAGCAGTACTTC. Protein sequence: CASSPGLSDEQYF.

This clonotype was counted between two and nine times. The gene calls are TRBV29-1 and TRBJ1-4; TRBD1 matches 7 bases. Germline CDR1 is SQVTM and CDR2 is ANQGSEA. The V segment lost 6 bases and the J segment 8 bases; nucleotides outside the gene matches: 9. This CDR3 has 13 amino acids. The CDR3 region has the DNA TGCAGCGTGGTCCAACAGGGGCGAGAAAAACTGTTTTTT. Its translation is CSVVQQGREKLFF.

This clonotype was found a few times. The V gene is TRBV20-1, the J gene TRBJ2-7; 11 bases align to TRBD2. The CDR3 loop spans 15 amino acids. J lost 4 bases, V lost 0 bases, and 5 bases had no gene match. Germline V gene sequence: CDR1 DFQATT, CDR2 SNEGSKA (reference sequence). DNA of the CDR3: TGCAGTGCTAGAGATCTACTAGCGGGGGAATACGAGCAGTACGTC. Translated, it gives CSARDLLAGEYEQYV.

The rearrangement joins TRBV29-1 to TRBJ2-5; 8 bases are a match to TRBD2. The CDR3 length is 12 residues. The ends lost 3 bases at V and 5 bases at J; junction bases unmatched: 2. Looked up from germline, CDR1 is SQVTM and CDR2 is ANQGSEA. The CDR3 loop is CSVEPGGETQYF. The CDR3 DNA reads as TGCAGCGTTGAGCCGGGGGGGGAGACCCAGTACTTC.

The rearrangement links TRBV20-1 to TRBJ2-7; 7 bases line up with TRBD2. Germline V lookup: CDR1 DFQATT, CDR2 SNEGSKA (reference sequence). V lost 0 bases, J lost 3 bases, and 11 bases stayed unmatched. The CDR3 has 16 residues. The DNA of the CDR3 is TGCAGTGCTAGAGATCCTTTGAGGGAGGGGAGCTACGAGCAGTACTTC. This codes for CSARDPLREGSYEQYF.

This clonotype was found many times. The chain links TRBV11-2 to TRBJ2-7, with 9 nucleotides matching TRBD1. V shed 5 bases and J 5 bases; nucleotides not matched to a gene: 7. CDR1 is SGHAT and CDR2 is FQNNGV in the germline V gene. The CDR3 extends over 14 amino acids. DNA for the CDR3: TGTGCCAGCAGCCGGGACAGGGTAGACCACGAGCAGTACTTC. Translated: CASSRDRVDHEQYF.

The J gene is TRBJ2-6, the V gene TRBV3-1; no definite D call. Germline CDR1 is LGHDT and CDR2 is YNNKEL (reference sequence). The CDR3 is 16 amino acids. Trimming cost V 2 bases and J 4 bases, with 12 bases left between them. The CDR3: CASSQYSLVGANVLTF. Here the CDR3 DNA reads TGTGCCAGCAGCCAATATTCCCTTGTAGGGGCCAACGTCCTGACTTTC.

The CDR3 loop is CASSRDNTDTQYF. The CDR3 DNA reads as TGCGCCAGCAGCCGGGACAACACAGATACGCAGTATTTT. The chain has TRBV5-1 and TRBJ2-3; tentatively, D is TRBD1 (6 bases). The CDR3 totals 13 residues. The germline V gene encodes CDR1 SGHRS and CDR2 YFSETQ. Trimming took 4 bases from V and 2 from J, leaving 8 bases between them.

The chain employs TRBV24-1 and TRBJ2-1; D might be TRBD1 or TRBD2, each matching 5 bases. The CDR3 is made up of 15 amino acids. The V gene's germline CDR1 is KGHDR and CDR2 SFDVKD. Trimming stripped 6 bases from V and 0 bases from J, with 11 bases between. The CDR3 DNA sequence: TGTGCCACCAGTTCTGGGGGTAGCTCCTACAATGAGCAGTTCTTC. It is translated as CATSSGGSSYNEQFF.

This clonotype was counted at least ten times. The DNA is left out, because the CDR3 cannot be placed on it with certainty; the CDR3 is given as TCRdb lists it. The chain employs TRBV29-1 and TRBJ2-1; the table's D call, TRBD1, has no DNA check behind it. Both ends counted, the CDR3 spans 12 residues. Germline CDR1 is SQVTM and CDR2 is ANQGSEA. CDR3 amino acids: CSVGTGTGEKFF.

This clonotype was observed a few times. The chain employs TRBV15 and TRBJ1-1; weak D call: TRBD1 (6 bases). V was shortened by 5 bases and J by 0 bases, with 13 bases between the two germline ends. This CDR3 contains 15 residues. Looked up from germline, CDR1 is LNHNV and CDR2 is YYDKDF (reference sequence). Written as DNA, the CDR3 is TGTGCCACCAGCGCCCGGACAGAGATGAACACTGAAGCTTTCTTT. Encoded protein: CATSARTEMNTEAFF.

The chain joins TRBV30 to TRBJ1-2; D possibly corresponds to TRBD1 (5 bases). This CDR3 spans 14 amino acids. V shed 3 bases and J shed 0 bases, with 11 bases lying between them. Germline V gives CDR1 GTSNPN, CDR2 SVGIG (reference sequence). In DNA form, the CDR3 reads TGTGCCTGGAGCCGGGACGGTCCTAACTATGGCTACACCTTC. Translated, it gives CAWSRDGPNYGYTF.

This clonotype was detected only a few times. The chain carries TRBV20-1 and TRBJ1-3, with D perhaps TRBD1 (5 bases). V was trimmed by 5 bases and J by 2 bases, leaving 13 bases between them. Germline CDR1 reads DFQATT; CDR2 reads SNEGSKA (reference sequence). The CDR3 spans 14 residues. CDR3 amino acids: CSAGRLGAGNTIYF. CDR3 coding DNA: TGCAGTGCTGGGCGGTTGGGGGCTGGAAACACCATATATTTT.

This clonotype appeared once. This sequence joins TRBV18 and TRBJ1-2; 9 bases are a match to TRBD1. Germline values: CDR1 KGHSH, CDR2 LQKENI. With V trimmed by 0 bases and J by 7 bases, 9 bases remained unmatched. The CDR3 extends over 16 amino acids. CDR3 nucleotide sequence: TGTGCCAGCTCACCACCGGGACAGGGAGCGAGAAGTGGCTACACCTTC. It yields the protein CASSPPGQGARSGYTF. The full variable domain, completed using reference TRBV18 and TRBJ1-2, is NAGVMQNPRHLVRRRGQEARLRCSPMKGHSHVYWYRQLPEEGLKFMVYLQKENIIDESGMPKERFSAEFPKEGPSILRIQQVVRGDSAAYFCASSPPGQGARSGYTFGSGTRLTVV.

Only a few counts were recorded for this clonotype. This sequence joins TRBV5-1 and TRBJ2-5; D remains unclear. Per germline, CDR1 SGHRS and CDR2 YFSETQ. This CDR3 is 15 amino acids long. V lost 0 bases and J 4 bases, leaving 13 bases between the germline ends. DNA of the CDR3: TGCGCCAGCAGCTTGGCCTTAAGTTCGGGAGAGACCCAGTACTTC. Translation gives CASSLALSSGETQYF.

This clonotype was picked up many times. The chain uses TRBV7-2 and TRBJ2-3; D call uncertain. CDR1 and CDR2 (germline): SGHTA, FQGNSA. CDR3 length: 12 amino acids. Trimming removed 2 bases from V and 2 bases from J, with 2 bases in between. The CDR3 reads CASSLYTDTQYF. DNA for the CDR3: TGTGCCAGCAGCTTATACACAGATACGCAGTATTTT.

This clonotype was picked up a small number of times. As DNA, the CDR3 is TGTGCCAGCAGTTTCCAAGCGGGAGTGACCTACAATGAGCAGTTCTTC. This sequence encodes CASSFQAGVTYNEQFF. The rearrangement joins TRBV27 to TRBJ2-1; 8 bases match TRBD2. Germline lookup yields CDR1 MNHEY and CDR2 SMNVEV (reference sequence). Trimming took 3 bases from V and 2 from J; bases not matched to a gene: 6. The CDR3 extends over 16 amino acids.